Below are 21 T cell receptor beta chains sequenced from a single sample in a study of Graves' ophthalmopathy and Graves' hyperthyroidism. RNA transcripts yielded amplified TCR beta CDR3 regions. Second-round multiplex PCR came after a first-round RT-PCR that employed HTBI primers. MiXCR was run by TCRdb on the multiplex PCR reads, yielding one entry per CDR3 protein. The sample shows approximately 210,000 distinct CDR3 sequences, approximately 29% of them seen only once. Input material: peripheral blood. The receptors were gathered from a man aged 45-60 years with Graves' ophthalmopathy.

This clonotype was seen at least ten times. CDR3 bases: TGTGCCAGCAGTGACCCCAGCAGGGTCTTTACTGACACTGAAGCTTTCTTT. It specifies CASSDPSRVFTDTEAFF. The gene calls are TRBV28 and TRBJ1-1; possible D gene TRBD1, 5 bases. Trimming took off 5 bases at V and 3 bases at J, with 22 bases between the two ends. The CDR3 runs to 17 residues. Germline V gene lookup returns CDR1 MDHEN and CDR2 SYDVKM. The variable domain in full, with the rest retrieved from reference TRBV28 and TRBJ1-1, is DVKVTQSSRYLVKRTGEKVFLECVQDMDHENMFWYRQDPGLGLRLIYFSYDVKMKEKGDIPEGYSVSREKKERFSLILESASTNQTSMYLCASSDPSRVFTDTEAFFGQGTRLTVV.

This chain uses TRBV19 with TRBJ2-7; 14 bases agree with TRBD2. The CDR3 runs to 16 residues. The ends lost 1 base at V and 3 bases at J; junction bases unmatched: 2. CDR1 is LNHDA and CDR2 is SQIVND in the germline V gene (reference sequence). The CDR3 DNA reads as TGTGCCAGTAGTATAGCCGGGACTAGCGGGAGCTACGAGCAGTACTTC. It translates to CASSIAGTSGSYEQYF.

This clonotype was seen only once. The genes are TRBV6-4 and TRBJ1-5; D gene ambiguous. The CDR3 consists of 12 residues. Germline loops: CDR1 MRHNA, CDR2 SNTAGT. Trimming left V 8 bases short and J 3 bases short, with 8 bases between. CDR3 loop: CASERDNQPQHF. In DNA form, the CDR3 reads TGTGCCAGCGAGAGAGACAATCAGCCCCAGCATTTT.

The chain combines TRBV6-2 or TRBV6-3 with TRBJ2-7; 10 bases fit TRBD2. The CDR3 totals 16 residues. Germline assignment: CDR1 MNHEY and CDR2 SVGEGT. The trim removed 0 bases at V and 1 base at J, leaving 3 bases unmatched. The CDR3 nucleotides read TGTGCCAGCAGTTACTCGATACTAGCGGGATCCTACGAGCAGTACTTC. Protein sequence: CASSYSILAGSYEQYF.

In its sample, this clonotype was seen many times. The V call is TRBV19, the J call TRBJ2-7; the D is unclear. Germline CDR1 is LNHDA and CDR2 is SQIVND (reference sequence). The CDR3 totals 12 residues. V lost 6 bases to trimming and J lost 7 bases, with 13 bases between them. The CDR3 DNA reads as TGTGCCAGTAGCCACCCTTTTGGGGAGCAGTACTTC. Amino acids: CASSHPFGEQYF.

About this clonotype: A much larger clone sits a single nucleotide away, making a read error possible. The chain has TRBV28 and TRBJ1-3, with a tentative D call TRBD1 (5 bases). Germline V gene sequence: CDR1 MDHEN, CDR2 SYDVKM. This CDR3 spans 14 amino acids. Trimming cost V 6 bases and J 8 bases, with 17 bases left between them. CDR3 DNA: TGTGCCAGCAGCGGCCCCAAGGGGAGGGACACCATATATTTT. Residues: CASSGPKGRDTIYF.

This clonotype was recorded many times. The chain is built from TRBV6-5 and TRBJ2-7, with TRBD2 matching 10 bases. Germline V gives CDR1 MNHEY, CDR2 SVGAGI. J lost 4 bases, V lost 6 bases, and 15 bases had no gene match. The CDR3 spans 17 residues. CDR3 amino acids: CASSPSIMGAGGYEQYF. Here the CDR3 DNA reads TGTGCCAGCAGCCCCTCGATAATGGGAGCGGGAGGGTACGAGCAGTACTTC.

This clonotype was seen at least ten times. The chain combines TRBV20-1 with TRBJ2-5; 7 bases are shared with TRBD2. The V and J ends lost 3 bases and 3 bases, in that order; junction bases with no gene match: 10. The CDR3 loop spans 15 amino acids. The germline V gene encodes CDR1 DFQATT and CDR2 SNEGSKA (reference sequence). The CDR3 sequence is CSASSASGQKETQYF. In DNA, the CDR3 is TGCAGTGCTAGCTCGGCTAGCGGACAAAAAGAGACCCAGTACTTC.

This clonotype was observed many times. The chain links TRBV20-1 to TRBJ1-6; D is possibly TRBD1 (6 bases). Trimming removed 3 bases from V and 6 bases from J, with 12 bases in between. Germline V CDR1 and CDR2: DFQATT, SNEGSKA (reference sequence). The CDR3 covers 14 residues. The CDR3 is CSARDSGTNSPLHF. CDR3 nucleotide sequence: TGCAGTGCTAGGGACAGCGGGACTAATTCACCCCTCCACTTT.

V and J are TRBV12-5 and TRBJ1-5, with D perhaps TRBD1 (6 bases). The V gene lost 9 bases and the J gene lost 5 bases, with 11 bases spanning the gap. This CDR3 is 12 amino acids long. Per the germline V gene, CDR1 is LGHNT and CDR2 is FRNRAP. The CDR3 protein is CASRTADQPQHF. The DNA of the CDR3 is TGTGCTAGCAGGACAGCCGATCAGCCCCAGCATTTT.

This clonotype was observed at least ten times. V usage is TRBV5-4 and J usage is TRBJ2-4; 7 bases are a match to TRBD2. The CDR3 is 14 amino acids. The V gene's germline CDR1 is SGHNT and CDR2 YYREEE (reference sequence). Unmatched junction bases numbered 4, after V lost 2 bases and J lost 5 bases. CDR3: CASSLAGRENIQYF. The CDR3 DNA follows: TGTGCCAGCAGCTTAGCGGGACGGGAAAACATTCAGTACTTC.

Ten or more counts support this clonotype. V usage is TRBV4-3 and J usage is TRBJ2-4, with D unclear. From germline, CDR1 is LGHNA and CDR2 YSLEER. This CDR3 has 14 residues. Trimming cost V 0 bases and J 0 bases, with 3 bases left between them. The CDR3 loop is CASSQEVAKNIQYF. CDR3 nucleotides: TGCGCCAGCAGCCAAGAGGTAGCCAAAAACATTCAGTACTTC.

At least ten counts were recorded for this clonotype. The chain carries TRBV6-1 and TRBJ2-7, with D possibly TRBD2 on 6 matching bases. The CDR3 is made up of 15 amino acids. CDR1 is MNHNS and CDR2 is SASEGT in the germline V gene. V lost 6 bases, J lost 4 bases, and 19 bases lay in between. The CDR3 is CASRDPGLEKYEQYF. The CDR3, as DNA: TGTGCCAGCAGGGACCCGGGACTCGAGAAGTACGAGCAGTACTTC.

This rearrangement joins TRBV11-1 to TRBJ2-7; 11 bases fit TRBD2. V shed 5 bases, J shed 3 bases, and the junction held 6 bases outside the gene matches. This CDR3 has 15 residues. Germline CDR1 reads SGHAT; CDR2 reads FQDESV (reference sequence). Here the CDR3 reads CASSHTSGSHYEQYF. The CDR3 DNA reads TGTGCCAGCAGCCACACTAGCGGGAGTCACTACGAGCAGTACTTC.

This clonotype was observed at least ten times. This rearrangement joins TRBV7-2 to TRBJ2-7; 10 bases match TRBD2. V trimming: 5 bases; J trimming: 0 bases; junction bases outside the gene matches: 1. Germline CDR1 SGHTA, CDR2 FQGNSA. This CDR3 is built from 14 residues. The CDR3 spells CASSQREGSYEQYF. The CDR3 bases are TGTGCCAGCAGCCAGCGGGAGGGCTCCTACGAGCAGTACTTC.

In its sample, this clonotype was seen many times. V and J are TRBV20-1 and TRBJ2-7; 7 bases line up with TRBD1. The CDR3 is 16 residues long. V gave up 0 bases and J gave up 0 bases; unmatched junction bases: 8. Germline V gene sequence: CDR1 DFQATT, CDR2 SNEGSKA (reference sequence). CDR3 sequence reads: CSARDYRGRSSYEQYF. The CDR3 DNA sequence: TGCAGTGCTAGAGACTACAGGGGCCGGAGCTCCTACGAGCAGTACTTC.

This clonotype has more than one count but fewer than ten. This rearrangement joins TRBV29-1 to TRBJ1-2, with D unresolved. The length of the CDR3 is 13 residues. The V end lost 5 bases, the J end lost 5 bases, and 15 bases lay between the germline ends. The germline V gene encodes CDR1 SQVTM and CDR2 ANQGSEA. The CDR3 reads CSVTSGRKYGYTF. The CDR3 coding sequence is TGCAGCGTTACCTCCGGGAGAAAGTATGGCTACACCTTC.

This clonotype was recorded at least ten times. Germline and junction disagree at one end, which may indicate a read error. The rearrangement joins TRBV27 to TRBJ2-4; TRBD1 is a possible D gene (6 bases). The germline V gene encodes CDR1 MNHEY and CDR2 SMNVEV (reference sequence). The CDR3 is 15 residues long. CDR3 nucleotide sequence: TGTGCCAGCAGTACCCACAGGGAGTCCAAAAGCATTCAGTACTTC. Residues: CASSTHRESKSIQYF.

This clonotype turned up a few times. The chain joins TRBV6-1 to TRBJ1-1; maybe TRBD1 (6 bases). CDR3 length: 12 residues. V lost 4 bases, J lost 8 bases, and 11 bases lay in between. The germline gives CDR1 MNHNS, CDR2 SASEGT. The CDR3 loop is CASSARGDEAFF. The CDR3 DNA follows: TGTGCCAGCAGTGCCAGGGGAGACGAAGCTTTCTTT.

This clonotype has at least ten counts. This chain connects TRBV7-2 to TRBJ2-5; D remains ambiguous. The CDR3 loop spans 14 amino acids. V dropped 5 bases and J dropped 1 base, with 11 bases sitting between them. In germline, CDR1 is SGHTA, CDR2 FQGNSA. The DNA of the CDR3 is TGTGCCAGCAGCCCCCCGACCATCCAAGAGACCCAGTACTTC. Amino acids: CASSPPTIQETQYF.

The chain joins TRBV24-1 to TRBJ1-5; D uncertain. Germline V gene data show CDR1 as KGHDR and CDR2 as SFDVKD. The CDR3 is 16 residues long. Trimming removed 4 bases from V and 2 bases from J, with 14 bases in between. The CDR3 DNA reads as TGTGCCACCAGTGACCCGACCGGCGGACGCAATCAGCCCCAGCATTTT. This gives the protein CATSDPTGGRNQPQHF.